One and the same sample provided the 16 T cell receptor beta chains below, sequenced in a study of spatial heterogeneity in lung cancer. TCRdb reanalysed the 5' RACE reads using MiXCR and keeps one entry per CDR3 protein. The sample includes about 120,000 distinct CDR3 sequences, 12% seen only once; the top ten take around 16%. The time point: blood at routine non-recurrence follow-up after resection. Frozen PBMC, nontumor lung or tumor provided whole RNA, which was sequenced unsorted. The sequencing used PBMCs, collected at follow-up. Receptor source: a male donor with early-stage non-small cell lung cancer.

The chain links TRBV4-1 to TRBJ1-4, with D possibly TRBD1 on 6 matching bases. Trimming left V 1 base short and J 4 bases short, with 16 bases between. Germline loops: CDR1 MGHRA, CDR2 YSYEKL. The CDR3 spans 17 residues. As DNA, the CDR3 is TGCGCCAGCAGCCAAGGGACGTACAGGGAGTATAATGAAAAACTGTTTTTT. It translates to CASSQGTYREYNEKLFF.

This clonotype turned up a few times. The genes are TRBV27 and TRBJ1-1, with 9 positions matching TRBD1. Trimming cost V 6 bases and J 10 bases; bases outside gene matches: 6. In germline, CDR1 is MNHEY, CDR2 SMNVEV (reference sequence). The CDR3 has 12 residues. This CDR3 reads CASRTGGEGAFF. Written as DNA, the CDR3 is TGTGCCAGCAGAACAGGGGGCGAAGGAGCTTTCTTT.

This clonotype was detected ten times or more. V is TRBV7-8 and J is TRBJ2-3; D possibly corresponds to TRBD2 (6 bases). The CDR3 runs to 13 residues. Germline V gene sequence: CDR1 SGHVS, CDR2 FQNEAQ. Trimming pared 6 bases from V and 1 base from J, leaving 8 bases between. The CDR3: CASRKRGTDTQYF. The DNA of the CDR3 is TGTGCCAGCAGGAAGCGGGGCACAGATACGCAGTATTTT.

V and J are TRBV20-1 and TRBJ2-7; 12 bases fit TRBD2. The germline V gene encodes CDR1 DFQATT and CDR2 SNEGSKA (reference sequence). The CDR3 has 13 amino acids. V was clipped by 6 bases and J by 5 bases; unmatched bases: 5. The CDR3 coding sequence is TGCAGTGCAACCACTAGCGGGGGGAACGAGCAGTACTTC. This sequence encodes CSATTSGGNEQYF.

This chain joins TRBV27 and TRBJ2-7; D may be TRBD1 (6 bases). The germline V and J ends were trimmed by 2 bases and 2 bases, with 10 bases remaining between them. Germline assignment: CDR1 MNHEY and CDR2 SMNVEV (reference sequence). The CDR3 is made up of 14 amino acids. CDR3 DNA: TGTGCCAGCAGTTTACAGGGGAGCGCCTACGAGCAGTACTTC. Its translation is CASSLQGSAYEQYF.

The chain recombines TRBV4-3 with TRBJ2-1; TRBD2 matches at 10 bases. J gave up 0 bases and V 3 bases, and 8 bases lay outside the gene matches. CDR1 is LGHNA, CDR2 YSLEER, per germline. The CDR3 totals 18 residues. The CDR3 nucleotides read TGCGCCAGCAGCCATTCTTCTAGCGGGGGAAGCTCCTACAATGAGCAGTTCTTC. Translation gives CASSHSSSGGSSYNEQFF.

Many counts were recorded for this clonotype. The rearrangement joins TRBV12-3 or TRBV12-4 to TRBJ2-1; weak D call: TRBD2 (6 bases). V shed 6 bases and J shed 9 bases, with 18 bases lying between them. The length of the CDR3 is 14 residues. CDR3 protein: CASSSNGGGTEQFF. The CDR3, as DNA: TGTGCCAGCAGCTCGAACGGGGGTGGTACTGAGCAGTTCTTC.

In regard to this clonotype: Since the CDR3 does not end with the conserved phenylalanine or tryptophan, this likely comes from a read error. The V call is TRBV6-5, the J call TRBJ2-7; D uncertain. This CDR3 spans 12 amino acids. The germline CDR1 and CDR2 sequences are MNHEY and SVGAGI. V lost 4 bases and J 1 base, leaving 5 bases between the germline ends. The CDR3 DNA is TGTGCCAGCAGTTCGCATTCCTACGAGCAGTACCTC. It yields the protein CASSSHSYEQYL.

V is TRBV2 and J is TRBJ1-3, with D perhaps matching TRBD1 (6 bases). CDR3 length: 19 residues. The V gene lost 2 bases and the J gene lost 0 bases, with 20 bases spanning the gap. Per the germline V gene, CDR1 is SNHLY and CDR2 is FYNNEI. For the CDR3, the DNA is TGTGCCAGCAGTGAATCGGCCCCTTTTACAGGGCACTCTGGAAACACCATATATTTT. Its protein is CASSESAPFTGHSGNTIYF.

This clonotype was counted many times. This chain uses TRBV5-1 with TRBJ2-5; no reliable D call. V shed 4 bases and J shed 5 bases, with 9 bases lying between them. The CDR3 totals 12 residues. Germline CDR1 and CDR2: SGHRS and YFSETQ. In DNA form, the CDR3 reads TGCGCCAGCAGCCGAGATCGGGAGACCCAGTACTTC. Amino acids: CASSRDRETQYF.

This clonotype has more than one count but fewer than ten. The chain carries TRBV21-1 and TRBJ1-6; the D segment call TRBD1 is taken from the table without a DNA check. TRBV21-1 is assigned pseudogene status. The CDR3 extends over 18 amino acids. CDR3 protein: CASSNYGARASYNSPLHF. DNA of the CDR3: TGTGCCAGCAGCAACTACGGGGCGAGGGCCTCCTATAATTCACCCCTCCACTTT.

This clonotype was counted at least ten times. The J gene is TRBJ2-3, the V gene TRBV3-1; 11 bases line up with TRBD1. CDR1 LGHDT and CDR2 YNNKEL come from the germline V gene (reference sequence). After removal of 5 bases from V and 3 bases from J, the junction contained 7 bases not matched to a gene. This CDR3 region has 16 residues. CDR3 loop: CASSSWTGGLTDTQYF. The CDR3 DNA reads as TGTGCCAGCAGCTCCTGGACAGGGGGCTTGACAGATACGCAGTATTTT.

This clonotype was detected a few times. The genes are TRBV12-3 or TRBV12-4 and TRBJ1-2; D might be TRBD1 (6 bases). The CDR3 runs to 12 residues. The V and J ends lost 4 bases and 5 bases respectively, with 8 bases between them. CDR3 residues: CASSSGQYGYTF. For the CDR3, the DNA is TGTGCCAGCAGTTCCGGACAGTATGGCTACACCTTC.

The chain combines TRBV4-1 with TRBJ1-1; D not resolved. CDR1 and CDR2 (germline): MGHRA, YSYEKL. This CDR3 has 14 residues. V lost 0 bases and J 11 bases, leaving 16 bases between the germline ends. CDR3 in DNA: TGCGCCAGCAGCCAAGATCCCACTTCGACGGATGCTTTCTTT. Its translation: CASSQDPTSTDAFF.

V gene TRBV2 combines with J gene TRBJ2-3; unclear D gene. The CDR3 consists of 14 residues. V was clipped by 2 bases and J by 2 bases, with 8 bases between them. Germline CDR1 SNHLY, CDR2 FYNNEI. The DNA of the CDR3 is TGTGCCAGCAGTGAACTATTATACACAGATACGCAGTATTTT. Its protein product is CASSELLYTDTQYF.

This clonotype was detected a few times. The chain employs TRBV28 and TRBJ2-1; D is perhaps TRBD1 (6 bases). This CDR3 region has 17 residues. The germline CDR1 and CDR2 sequences are MDHEN and SYDVKM. V shed 5 bases and J shed 0 bases, with 17 bases lying between them. As DNA, the CDR3 is TGTGCCAGCAGTCTCTTCAAACAGGGAAGCTCCTACAATGAGCAGTTCTTC. It codes for CASSLFKQGSSYNEQFF.